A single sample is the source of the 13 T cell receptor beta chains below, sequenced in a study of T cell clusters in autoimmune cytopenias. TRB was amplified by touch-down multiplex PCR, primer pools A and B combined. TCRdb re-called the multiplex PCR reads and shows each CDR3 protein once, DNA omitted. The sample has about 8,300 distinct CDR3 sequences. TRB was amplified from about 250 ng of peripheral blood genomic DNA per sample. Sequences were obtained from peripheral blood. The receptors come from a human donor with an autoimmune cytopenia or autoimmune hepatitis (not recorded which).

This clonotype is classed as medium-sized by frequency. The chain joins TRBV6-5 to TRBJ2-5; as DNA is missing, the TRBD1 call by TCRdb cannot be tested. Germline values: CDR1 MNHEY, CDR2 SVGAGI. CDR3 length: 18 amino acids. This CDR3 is CASSYGAPGQDPQETQYF.

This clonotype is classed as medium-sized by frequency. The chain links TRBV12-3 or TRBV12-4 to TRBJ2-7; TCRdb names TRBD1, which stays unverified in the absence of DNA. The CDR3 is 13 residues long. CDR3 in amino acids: CASSLQGYYEQYF.

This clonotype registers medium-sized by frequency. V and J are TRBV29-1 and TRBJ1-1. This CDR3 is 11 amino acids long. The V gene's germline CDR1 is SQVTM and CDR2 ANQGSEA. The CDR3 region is CSVVRNTEAFF.

The CDR3 reads CASSLGGGSQETQYF. This chain joins TRBV5-4 and TRBJ2-5; TCRdb selects TRBD1, and the lack of DNA leaves this call unchecked. The CDR3 contains 15 residues. Germline CDR1 reads SGHNT; CDR2 reads YYREEE (reference sequence).

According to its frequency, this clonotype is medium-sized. The CDR3 region is CASSLGLLEQYF. The chain is built from TRBV12-3 or TRBV12-4 and TRBJ2-7. The CDR3 runs 12 residues.

The CDR3 is CASSPDSYEQYF. The chain links TRBV18 to TRBJ2-7. This CDR3 comprises 12 residues. The germline CDR1 and CDR2 sequences are KGHSH and LQKENI.

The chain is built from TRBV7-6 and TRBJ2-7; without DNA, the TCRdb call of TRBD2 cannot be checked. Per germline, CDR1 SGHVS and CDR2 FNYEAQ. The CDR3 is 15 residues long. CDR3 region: CASSLTSGRSYEQYF.

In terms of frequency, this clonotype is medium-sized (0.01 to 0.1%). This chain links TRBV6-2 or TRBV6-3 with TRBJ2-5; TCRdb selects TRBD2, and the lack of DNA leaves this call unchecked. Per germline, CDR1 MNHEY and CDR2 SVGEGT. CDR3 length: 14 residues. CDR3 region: CASTPTGRVETQYF.

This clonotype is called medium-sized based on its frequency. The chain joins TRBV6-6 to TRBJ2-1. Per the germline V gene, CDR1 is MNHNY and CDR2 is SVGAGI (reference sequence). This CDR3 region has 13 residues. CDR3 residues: CASRKLGMDEQFF.

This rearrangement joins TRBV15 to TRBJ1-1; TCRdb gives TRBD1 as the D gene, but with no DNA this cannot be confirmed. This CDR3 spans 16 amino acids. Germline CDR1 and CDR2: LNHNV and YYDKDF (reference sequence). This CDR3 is CATSKDRGRMNTEAFF.

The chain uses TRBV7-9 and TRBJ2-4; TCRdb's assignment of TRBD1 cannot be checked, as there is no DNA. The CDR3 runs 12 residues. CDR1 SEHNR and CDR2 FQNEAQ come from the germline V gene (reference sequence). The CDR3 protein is CASSLQGDIQYF.

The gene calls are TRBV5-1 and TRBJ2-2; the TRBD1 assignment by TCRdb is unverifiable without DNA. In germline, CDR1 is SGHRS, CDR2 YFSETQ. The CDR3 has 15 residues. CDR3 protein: CASSLGTGETGELFF. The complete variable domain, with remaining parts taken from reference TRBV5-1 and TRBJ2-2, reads KAGVTQTPRYLIKTRGQQVTLSCSPISGHRSVSWYQQTPGQGLQFLFEYFSETQRNKGNFPGRFSGRQFSNSRSEMNVSTLELGDSALYLCASSLGTGETGELFFGEGSRLTVL.

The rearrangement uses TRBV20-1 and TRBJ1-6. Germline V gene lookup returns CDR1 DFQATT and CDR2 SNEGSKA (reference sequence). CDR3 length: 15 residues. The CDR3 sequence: CSARGGEANNSPLHF.